Below, one T cell receptor (beta chain) is given with its context. The data stem from a study of T cells after posttransplantation cyclophosphamide. Only in-frame clones appear in the TCRdb table, and some are missing; sequencing was by immunoSEQ multiplex PCR. The sample yields roughly 9,200 clones, 80% to 90% seen once. The V gene's germline CDR1 is MDHEN and CDR2 SYDVKM. V was clipped by 3 bases and J by 0 bases; unmatched bases: 2. The CDR3 totals 16 residues. On the day of bone marrow donation, the related graft donor provided peripheral blood. The sequenced sample consisted of memory CD4+ T cells sorted from PBMCs. The gene calls are TRBV28 and TRBJ2-3; 11 positions agree with TRBD2. The source is a woman aged 55 to 70 in good health, CMV-negative, and a related stem cell transplant donor. CDR3 region: CASSFLAGGSTDTQYF. CDR3 sequence (DNA): TGTGCCAGCAGTTTCCTAGCGGGAGGTAGCACAGATACGCAGTATTTT. Variable domain in full (rest from reference TRBV28 and TRBJ2-3): DVKVTQSSRYLVKRTGEKVFLECVQDMDHENMFWYRQDPGLGLRLIYFSYDVKMKEKGDIPEGYSVSREKKERFSLILESASTNQTSMYLCASSFLAGGSTDTQYFGPGTRLTVL.